The clone carrying this T cell receptor (beta chain) was detected a few times. The CDR3 totals 14 residues. CDR1 and CDR2 (germline): SGHRS, YFSETQ. V was shortened by 7 bases and J by 8 bases, with 18 bases between the two germline ends. The sample belongs to a study of molecular identifiers for immune sequencing clone quantification. TCRdb redid the calling of the PCR reads with MiXCR, one entry per CDR3 protein. Of 600,000 to 650,000 distinct CDR3 sequences listed, just under 20% are singletons. This TCR came from a human donor in good health. Some libraries in this study had Jurkat cell RNA spiked in. Specimen: naive CD8+ T cells from blood, with Jurkat cell RNA spiked in. Subset noted: FACS-sorted CD8+CD4-CCR7+CD45RA+ naive T cells. The gene calls are TRBV5-1 and TRBJ1-4; possibly TRBD1 for D (6 bases). CDR3 nucleotide sequence: TGCGCCAGCCGAGGAGGGGGGGCTGGAGAAAAACTGTTTTTT. It specifies CASRGGGAGEKLFF.